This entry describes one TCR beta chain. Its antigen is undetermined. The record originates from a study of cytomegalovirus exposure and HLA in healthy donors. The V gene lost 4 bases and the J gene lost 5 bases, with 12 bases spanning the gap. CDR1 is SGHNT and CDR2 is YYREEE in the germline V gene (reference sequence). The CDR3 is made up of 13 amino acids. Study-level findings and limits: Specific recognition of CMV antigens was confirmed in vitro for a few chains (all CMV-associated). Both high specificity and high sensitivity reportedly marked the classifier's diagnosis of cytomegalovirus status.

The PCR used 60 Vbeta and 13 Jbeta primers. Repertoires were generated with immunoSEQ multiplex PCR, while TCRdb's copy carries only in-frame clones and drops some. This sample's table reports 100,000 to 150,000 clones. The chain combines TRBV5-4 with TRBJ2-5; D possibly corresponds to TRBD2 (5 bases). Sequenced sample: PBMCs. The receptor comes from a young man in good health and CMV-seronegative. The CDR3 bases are TGTGCCAGCAGCCCCCTTACGGGGGAGACCCAGTACTTC. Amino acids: CASSPLTGETQYF.